This TCR beta chain was identified during a study of T cells in Graves' hyperthyroidism and ophthalmopathy. This clonotype was counted a few times. Authors of the study amplified TCR beta CDR3 regions from RNA transcripts. The study used the HTBI primer set for a first-round RT-PCR of the TCR CDR3. TCRdb recomputed calls from the multiplex PCR reads with MiXCR, one row per CDR3 protein. Of approximately 330,000 distinct CDR3 sequences in the sample, roughly 21% were seen once. The PBMCs had their origin in around 10 ml of fresh peripheral blood. The CDR3 runs 15 residues. The germline V gene has CDR1 ENHRY and CDR2 SYGVKD. After removal of 6 bases from V and 0 bases from J, the junction contained 3 bases not matched to a gene.

The origin of this receptor is a woman in her forties or fifties with Graves' hyperthyroidism. Sequenced input: blood. V usage is TRBV10-3 and J usage is TRBJ2-3, with 10 bases fitting TRBD2. The CDR3 is CAISILAGSTDTQYF. CDR3 bases: TGTGCCATCAGCATACTAGCGGGGAGCACAGATACGCAGTATTTT.